The rows below give T cell receptor beta chains drawn from one sample of a study of T cells in Graves' hyperthyroidism and ophthalmopathy. TCRdb re-analysed the multiplex PCR reads in MiXCR, keeping a single row per CDR3 protein. The repertoire holds around 560,000 distinct CDR3 sequences, with over 15% as singletons. The sequencing input was blood. The receptors here all came from a woman between 18 and 30 years old with Graves' hyperthyroidism. Each CDR3 is given without its conserved first and last residue.

CDR3 protein	V gene
SARVRLVPYNEQF	TRBV20-1
ASSRDVNTEAF	TRBV18
SARMLAGPYEQY	TRBV20-1
ASSFPGPGEQY	TRBV11-2
ASSFVGQRTYEQY	TRBV28
SALVGVYNEQF	TRBV20-1
ASSLAQSTDTQY	TRBV12-3/TRBV12-4
ASKVTSGRTYNEQF	TRBV28
ASSTGISAF	TRBV6-1
ASSFASGGELF	TRBV7-2
SVADRTRGTIY	TRBV29-1
ASSQTHEQY	TRBV3-1
ASSQPLAKNIQY	TRBV2
ASSFEGQGLNYEQY	TRBV7-9
ASRRRREENIQY	TRBV12-3/TRBV12-4
SARDVASGWVEQL	TRBV20-1
SARGPAGSGYNEQF	TRBV20-1
ASSLGVKYGYT	TRBV7-9
SWTDSNEKLF	TRBV20-1
ASSIASGSYEQY	TRBV19
ASSGQGREKLF	TRBV11-3
ASSMVGGGIYNEQF	TRBV19
ASSARLAGGPYEQY	TRBV5-1
ASSVGGASGSGGETQY	TRBV9
ASGRDRGTDTQY	TRBV7-2
ASSTRPLWEQY	TRBV11-3
ASSYDRGYQETQY	TRBV6-5
ASSAGAGKNIQY	TRBV2
ASRPLTGKGEQY	TRBV12-3/TRBV12-4
ASSRRQGDYEQY	TRBV3-1
ASSPGSENTEAF	TRBV18
ASSLVGSSYNAQF	TRBV5-4
ASSLFTLGTGELF	TRBV7-9
ASSPPPTGIQETQY	TRBV28
SVEEVWTSGRIGSEF	TRBV29-1
AIKVGTSGNTIY	TRBV10-3
ASSVQGGQPQH	TRBV19
ASSLAYPGLAGATGANVLT	TRBV27
ASSQSPGLEWETQY	TRBV4-1
ASTPGQENTGELF	TRBV12-3/TRBV12-4
ASSLAGLGAPDTQY	TRBV11-1
ASSEVGLPQETQY	TRBV2
ASSYRLAGGSGANVLT	TRBV27
ASSTPGNSYNEQF	TRBV19
ASSPGTSYGYT	TRBV5-1
ASTETGRLEVMIYGYT	TRBV2